The 6 T cell receptor beta chains presented below share a single source sample, sequenced in a study of OX40 agonist ivuxolimab in advanced cancers. TCRdb keeps only in-frame clones here, not all; method: immunoSEQ multiplex PCR. The sample shows about 20,000 clones, less than 90% of them seen only once. Sequenced here: CD4+ or CD8+ T cells sorted from blood, sampled in a trial of the OX40 agonist ivuxolimab. The receptors were gathered from an adult with an advanced solid tumor such as melanoma, head and neck, liver or kidney cancer.

The genes are TRBV28 and TRBJ2-2, with a tentative D call TRBD1 (5 bases). CDR1 and CDR2 (germline): MDHEN, SYDVKM. The CDR3 totals 16 residues. V was clipped by 3 bases and J by 0 bases, with 11 bases between them. The CDR3, as DNA: TGTGCCAGCAGTTTGTTTTCCAGGGCGAACACCGGGGAGCTGTTTTTT. It yields the protein CASSLFSRANTGELFF.

The chain is built from TRBV9 and TRBJ2-1, with 8 bases lining up with TRBD1. CDR1 and CDR2 (germline): SGDLS, YYNGEE. The CDR3 loop spans 16 amino acids. The J segment lost 5 bases and the V segment lost 0 bases, leaving 7 bases of the junction unmatched. In nucleotides, the CDR3 is TGTGCCAGCAGCGTAGGGGGTGGGACAGGCCACAATGAGCAGTTCTTC. Protein sequence: CASSVGGGTGHNEQFF.

V is TRBV4-3 and J is TRBJ2-1, with 11 bases lining up with TRBD2. The CDR3 sequence is 16 residues long. CDR1 and CDR2 (germline): LGHNA, YSLEER. Trimming took 1 base from V and 2 from J; bases not matched to a gene: 1. CDR3 residues: CASSQGLAGPYNEQFF. Here the CDR3 DNA reads TGCGCCAGCAGCCAAGGACTAGCGGGGCCCTACAATGAGCAGTTCTTC.

The chain uses TRBV9 and TRBJ2-3; D is unclear. From germline, CDR1 is SGDLS and CDR2 YYNGEE. CDR3 length: 16 residues. Trimming cost V 1 base and J 1 base, with 13 bases left between them. Here the CDR3 reads CASSVFLATGTDTQYF. For the CDR3, the DNA is TGTGCCAGCAGCGTATTTTTGGCTACCGGCACAGATACGCAGTATTTT.

This chain joins TRBV9 and TRBJ2-6; no clear D gene. CDR3 length: 14 residues. The germline V gene has CDR1 SGDLS and CDR2 YYNGEE. Deletions cut 4 bases from V and 3 bases from J, with 8 bases between. CDR3 region: CASSPDGGANVLTF. The CDR3, as DNA: TGTGCCAGCAGCCCCGACGGTGGGGCCAACGTCCTGACTTTC.

This clone appeared a single time. The J gene is TRBJ1-5, the V gene TRBV19; 7 bases line up with TRBD1. The junction had 2 bases not matched to a gene; V was cut back by 5 bases and J by 4 bases. This CDR3 has 13 residues. From germline, CDR1 is LNHDA and CDR2 SQIVND (reference sequence). This CDR3 is CASSPTGNQPQHF. The DNA for the CDR3 is TGTGCCAGTAGTCCGACAGGGAATCAGCCCCAGCATTTT.